This section outlines one TCR beta chain sequence together with its context. What it binds is not known. These data are taken from a study of cytomegalovirus exposure and HLA in healthy donors. Study-wide results and limits: Both high specificity and high sensitivity reportedly marked the classifier's diagnosis of cytomegalovirus status. Subsequent analysis showed first-cohort TCR clusters tending to co-occur in around 110 validation repertoires. CMV antigen specificity of three CMV-associated chains was confirmed in vitro.

Data came from immunoSEQ multiplex PCR; TCRdb stores just in-frame clones and leaves some out. In the table there are 80,000 to 100,000 clones, more than 85% of which are singletons. Separate from the approximately 700-subject first cohort was the 120-subject validation cohort, to which the donors belonged. Germline CDR1 and CDR2: KGHSH and LQKENI. The CDR3 length is 11 residues. V lost 4 bases, J lost 7 bases, and 7 bases lay in between. The TCR sequence derives from a man aged 18 to 29 in good health and CMV-seropositive. The sample comprised PBMCs. This chain links TRBV18 with TRBJ2-5; a weak D match, TRBD1 (5 bases). The CDR3 bases are TGTGCCAGCTCACAAGACAGGACCCAGTACTTC. Its translation is CASSQDRTQYF.